What follows is one T cell receptor beta chain and its context. This CDR3 is built from 19 residues. CDR1 and CDR2 from the germline V gene are SGHRS and YFSETQ. Trimming cost V 0 bases and J 4 bases; bases outside gene matches: 13. Profiling relied on immunoSEQ multiplex PCR, and the TCRdb table lists in-frame clones only, not all of them. The sample includes approximately 500,000 clones, less than 90% of them seen just once. This record comes from a study of blood T cell repertoires in COVID-19. The chain has TRBV5-1 and TRBJ2-3, with 11 bases lining up with TRBD2. This TCR was sampled from a woman between 45 and 60 years old with COVID-19, enrolled during active disease. The sample consisted of peripheral blood. CDR3 in DNA: TGCGCCAGCAGCTTGGAGGGACTAGCGGCCCTAGGTCTGGCAGATACGCAGTATTTT. The encoded protein is CASSLEGLAALGLADTQYF. The complete variable domain, with remaining parts taken from reference TRBV5-1 and TRBJ2-3, reads KAGVTQTPRYLIKTRGQQVTLSCSPISGHRSVSWYQQTPGQGLQFLFEYFSETQRNKGNFPGRFSGRQFSNSRSEMNVSTLELGDSALYLCASSLEGLAALGLADTQYFGPGTRLTVL.